This passage covers 15 T cell receptor beta chains from one sample sequenced in a study of follicular helper T cells after annual influenza vaccination. Time point noted: 2015-2016 season, pre-vaccination. Data came from immunoSEQ multiplex PCR; TCRdb stores just in-frame clones and leaves some out. The sample has around 800 clones, about 83% seen once; the top ten hold about 3.9%. This material consisted of CXCR5+ CD38+ circulating T follicular helper cells from blood, taken on the day of influenza vaccination. Regarding subset: circulating Tfh, non-naive CD4+CXCR5+PD-1+ (ICOS+CD38+ or ICOS-CD38-). The receptors stem from an adult who received the influenza vaccine.

This clone has just a few counts. This rearrangement joins TRBV5-1 to TRBJ1-5; 10 bases agree with TRBD1. Germline V gene lookup returns CDR1 SGHRS and CDR2 YFSETQ. After removal of 5 bases from V and 3 bases from J, the junction contained 2 bases not matched to a gene. The CDR3 has 14 amino acids. The CDR3 spells CASRGQGDNQPQHF. CDR3 sequence (DNA): TGCGCCAGCAGAGGACAGGGGGACAATCAGCCCCAGCATTTT.

V is TRBV7-9 and J is TRBJ1-4; possibly TRBD1 for D (5 bases). V lost 7 bases, J lost 7 bases, and 16 bases lay in between. Germline V gene lookup returns CDR1 SEHNR and CDR2 FQNEAQ (reference sequence). The CDR3 extends over 14 amino acids. CDR3 nucleotides: TGTGCCAGCACCGTCGTAGGAGGGGTTGAAAAACTGTTTTTT. This sequence encodes CASTVVGGVEKLFF.

The chain is built from TRBV9 and TRBJ2-1, with D uncertain. The V and J ends lost 4 bases and 6 bases respectively, with 14 bases between them. Germline lookup yields CDR1 SGDLS and CDR2 YYNGEE. This CDR3 has 14 residues. CDR3 region: CASSPRLVSNEQFF. The CDR3, as DNA: TGTGCCAGCAGCCCCCGATTGGTTTCCAATGAGCAGTTCTTC.

The V gene is TRBV2, the J gene TRBJ2-1; no firm D call. This CDR3 contains 14 residues. Deletions cut 7 bases from V and 0 bases from J, with 10 bases between. In germline, CDR1 is SNHLY, CDR2 FYNNEI. The CDR3, as DNA: TGTGCCAGCACGGCTCCGAGCTCCTACAATGAGCAGTTCTTC. Its translation is CASTAPSSYNEQFF.

This rearrangement joins TRBV5-1 to TRBJ2-7; perhaps TRBD2 as D (5 bases). This CDR3 is built from 15 residues. Germline-derived CDR1 and CDR2 are SGHRS and YFSETQ. V was pared by 1 base and J by 2 bases, with 13 bases between. In DNA form, the CDR3 reads TGCGCCAGCAGCTTGTATGATCCGGGAACCTACGAGCAGTACTTC. This gives the protein CASSLYDPGTYEQYF.

The rearrangement joins TRBV13 to TRBJ1-2; D might be TRBD1 (5 bases). The CDR3 length is 14 residues. CDR1 is PRHDT and CDR2 is FYEKMQ in the germline V gene (reference sequence). Deletions cut 1 base from V and 4 bases from J, with 10 bases between. DNA of the CDR3: TGTGCCAGCAGCTTAGACGGGACGAGCTATGGCTACACCTTC. This gives the protein CASSLDGTSYGYTF.

V and J are TRBV6-5 and TRBJ1-3, with D unclear. The CDR3 is 15 amino acids. The germline V and J ends were trimmed by 0 bases and 4 bases, with 10 bases remaining between them. In germline, CDR1 is MNHEY, CDR2 SVGAGI. The CDR3 DNA reads TGTGCCAGCAGTTACTCGAGGGCGCGGGGAAACACCATATATTTT. This sequence encodes CASSYSRARGNTIYF.

V is TRBV2 and J is TRBJ2-5; the D is unclear. This CDR3 has 13 residues. V was pared by 6 bases and J by 4 bases, with 12 bases between. Germline V lookup: CDR1 SNHLY, CDR2 FYNNEI. CDR3: CASSASRAETQYF. CDR3 sequence (DNA): TGTGCCAGCAGCGCCTCAAGGGCAGAGACCCAGTACTTC.

The chain combines TRBV19 with TRBJ1-4; the D is unclear. Germline V gene sequence: CDR1 LNHDA, CDR2 SQIVND (reference sequence). V lost 6 bases to trimming and J lost 7 bases, with 12 bases between them. The CDR3 totals 13 residues. The CDR3 loop is CASSPWGSEKLFF. The CDR3 DNA sequence: TGTGCCAGTAGCCCGTGGGGATCTGAAAAACTGTTTTTT.

In its sample, this clone was seen once. The CDR3, as DNA: TGCGCCAGCAGCTTGGCGACTAGTACTAATACGCAGTATTTT. Protein sequence: CASSLATSTNTQYF. The chain carries TRBV5-1 and TRBJ2-3, with D possibly TRBD2 on 6 matching bases. From germline, CDR1 is SGHRS and CDR2 YFSETQ. V was trimmed by 0 bases and J by 7 bases, leaving 12 bases between them. The CDR3 is made up of 14 amino acids.

This sequence joins TRBV5-1 and TRBJ1-4; a weak D match, TRBD1 (5 bases). The V end lost 4 bases, the J end lost 5 bases, and 15 bases lay between the germline ends. This CDR3 region has 15 residues. Germline CDR1 reads SGHRS; CDR2 reads YFSETQ. The DNA for the CDR3 is TGCGCCAGCAGCCGTACGGGACCGGCGAATGAAAAACTGTTTTTT. Protein: CASSRTGPANEKLFF.

The chain couples TRBV18 to TRBJ1-5; a weak D match, TRBD1 (6 bases). Germline CDR1 KGHSH, CDR2 LQKENI. V lost 2 bases and J lost 3, with 11 bases in between. The CDR3 length is 15 residues. The CDR3, as DNA: TGTGCCAGCTCACCAAAGGGGGTAGTCAATCAGCCCCAGCATTTT. This codes for CASSPKGVVNQPQHF.

CDR3: CASITVHSGNTIYF. CDR3 DNA sequence: TGTGCCAGCATTACGGTCCACTCTGGAAACACCATATATTTT. The chain employs TRBV6-1 and TRBJ1-3; D unresolved. V dropped 7 bases and J dropped 0 bases, with 10 bases sitting between them. The CDR3 is 14 residues long. The V gene's germline CDR1 is MNHNS and CDR2 SASEGT.

The chain carries TRBV7-9 and TRBJ2-3; a weak D match, TRBD1 (5 bases). Trimming pared 5 bases from V and 2 bases from J, leaving 26 bases between. Germline V CDR1 and CDR2: SEHNR, FQNEAQ (reference sequence). This CDR3 has 19 residues. CDR3 coding DNA: TGTGCCAGCAGCGATCGCGACTCAGGGATCTCCTACTTCACAGATACGCAGTATTTT. Protein sequence: CASSDRDSGISYFTDTQYF.

This clone was detected once. The rearrangement links TRBV6-6 to TRBJ2-7; D remains unclear. V shed 8 bases and J shed 6 bases, with 11 bases lying between them. The CDR3 consists of 11 residues. Germline CDR1 is MNHNY and CDR2 is SVGAGI (reference sequence). This chain's CDR3 is CASQDVGEQYF. As DNA, the CDR3 is TGTGCCAGCCAAGACGTCGGCGAGCAGTACTTC.